This TCR beta chain was retrieved from a study of blood T cell repertoires in COVID-19. Adults between about 18 and 95 years of age took part from approximately 24 US areas. This clone has only a few counts. Method: immunoSEQ multiplex PCR; TCRdb's copy keeps in-frame clones and lacks some. The sample has 200,000 or so clones; roughly 85% are singletons. The sequencing input was PBMCs or T cells enriched from blood (not recorded which). The clonotype originates from a woman aged 40 to 50 with acute COVID-19.

CDR3 sequence reads: CASSPRQKDTDTQYF. For the CDR3, the DNA is TGTGCCAGCAGCCCCCGACAGAAGGACACAGATACGCAGTATTTT. The genes are TRBV7-8 and TRBJ2-3; possibly TRBD1 for D (5 bases). Trimming stripped 5 bases from V and 2 bases from J, with 14 bases between. Germline CDR1 SGHVS, CDR2 FQNEAQ. This CDR3 has 15 residues.